A selection of T cell receptor beta chains follows, all from one sample in a study of blood T cell repertoires in COVID-19. TCRdb keeps only in-frame clones here, not all; method: immunoSEQ multiplex PCR. This repertoire shows 200,000 to 250,000 clones, about 80% found once; its top ten account for around 2%. The specimen sequenced was PBMCs or T cells enriched from blood (not recorded which). These receptor sequences come from a man aged 55 to 70 who had recovered from COVID-19. The CDR3 runs from the conserved cysteine through the conserved F or W. D genes are given only for firm matches. Clone size is given for some rows only: seen once, a few or many times, or a class if the clone is expanded.

size	V	length	J	D	DNA	CDR3
NA	TRBV6-5	16	TRBJ1-6	NA	TGTGCCAGCAGTTACTCCCAGGCTCCTTATAATTCACCCCTCCACTTT	CASSYSQAPYNSPLHF
NA	TRBV7-3	15	TRBJ2-7	TRBD2	TGTGCCAGCAGCTTACAAGCGGGGGGGACCTACGAGCAGTACTTC	CASSLQAGGTYEQYF
once	TRBV7-9	14	TRBJ2-7	TRBD1	TGTGCCAGCAGCCCGGGACAGGGGGCGTACGAGCAGTACTTC	CASSPGQGAYEQYF
NA	TRBV6-5	14	TRBJ2-7	TRBD1	TGTGCCAGCAGTTCCCGACAGGGGCAGGACGAGCAGTACTTC	CASSSRQGQDEQYF
NA	TRBV7-9	15	TRBJ1-3	NA	TGTGCCAGCAGCGACCCGGGGTGGACTGGAAACACCATATATTTT	CASSDPGWTGNTIYF
NA	TRBV3-1/TRBV3-2	15	TRBJ1-2	NA	TGTGCCAGCAGCCAAGATCGGCGACAGAACTATGGCTACACCTTC	CASSQDRRQNYGYTF
NA	TRBV3-1/TRBV3-2	13	TRBJ1-2	NA	TGTGCCAGCAGCCAAGTTTTGGGAGGTGACTACACCTTC	CASSQVLGGDYTF
NA	TRBV3-1/TRBV3-2	14	TRBJ2-7	TRBD1	TGTGCCAGCAGCCTTCGGACAGGGATCGACGAGCAGTACTTC	CASSLRTGIDEQYF
NA	TRBV27	16	TRBJ2-7	TRBD1	TGTGCCAGCAGTCCCCCCCGCGGGACAGGAGTCTACGAGCAGTACTTC	CASSPPRGTGVYEQYF
NA	TRBV19	16	TRBJ1-5	NA	TGTGCCAGTAGTCGAGGGGGTGACAGGAGCAATCAGCCCCAGCATTTT	CASSRGGDRSNQPQHF
NA	TRBV9	17	TRBJ2-3	TRBD2	TGTGCCAGCAGCGTAGCTACCCGGGGGGGTGGAACAGATACGCAGTATTTT	CASSVATRGGGTDTQYF
NA	TRBV6-2/TRBV6-3	14	TRBJ1-5	NA	TGTGCCAGCAGTGACACAGGGAACAATCAGCCCCAGCATTTT	CASSDTGNNQPQHF
NA	TRBV5-4	14	TRBJ2-7	NA	TGTGCCAGCAGCCCTACGACAAACTCCTACGAGCAGTACTTC	CASSPTTNSYEQYF
NA	TRBV27	15	TRBJ1-2	NA	TGTGCCAGCAGTTTATCGTGGGGCTCCAACTATGGCTACACCTTC	CASSLSWGSNYGYTF
NA	TRBV6-2/TRBV6-3	16	TRBJ2-7	TRBD1	TGTGCCAGCGGCCAAATCGACAGGGCTCGCTCCTACGAGCAGTACTTC	CASGQIDRARSYEQYF
once	TRBV3-1/TRBV3-2	15	TRBJ1-5	TRBD1	TGTGCCAGCAGCCCGGGACAGACCTCGGGTCAGCCCCAGCATTTT	CASSPGQTSGQPQHF
NA	TRBV7-2	17	TRBJ2-5	TRBD2	TGTGCCAGCAGCTTATTCTCTAGCGGGGGGGCTAGAGAGACCCAGTACTTC	CASSLFSSGGARETQYF
NA	TRBV2	13	TRBJ2-7	NA	TGTGCCAGCGTCGCAGGGCTGTGGGGCGAGCAGTACTTC	CASVAGLWGEQYF
NA	TRBV5-4	18	TRBJ2-3	TRBD2	TGTGCCAGCAGCTTCCCCGGGACTAGCGGGCGCGGGGGGGATACGCAGTATTTT	CASSFPGTSGRGGDTQYF
NA	TRBV18	15	TRBJ2-3	NA	TGTGCCAGCTCCCCATCACAACAGGAGACAGATACGCAGTATTTT	CASSPSQQETDTQYF
NA	TRBV5-1	16	TRBJ2-1	NA	TGCGCCAGCAGCTTGGTTCCACCCAGCTCCTACAATGAGCAGTTCTTC	CASSLVPPSSYNEQFF
NA	TRBV20-1	13	TRBJ2-3	TRBD1	TGCAGTGCTAGTGACAGGGGCACAGATACGCAGTATTTT	CSASDRGTDTQYF
NA	TRBV6-2/TRBV6-3	19	TRBJ2-2	NA	TGTGCCAGCAGCACGTTGGGACATCAGGTTGGAACGAACACCGGGGAGCTGTTTTTT	CASSTLGHQVGTNTGELFF
NA	TRBV19	14	TRBJ1-2	NA	TGTGCCAGTAGCGAGACAGTCGGGAGGTATGGCTACACCTTC	CASSETVGRYGYTF
NA	TRBV19	16	TRBJ1-6	TRBD1	TGTGCCAGTAGGGCAGGGAACAGGGGGGATAATTCACCCCTCCACTTT	CASRAGNRGDNSPLHF
NA	TRBV19	15	TRBJ2-3	NA	TGTGCCAGTAGTATACGGCTAGCCCCGTGGGATACGCAGTATTTT	CASSIRLAPWDTQYF
NA	TRBV15	12	TRBJ1-6	NA	TGTGCCACAGCCACAGGAAATTCACCCCTCCACTTT	CATATGNSPLHF
NA	TRBV3-1/TRBV3-2	18	TRBJ2-1	TRBD1	TGTGCCAGCAGCCAAGGCGCCCCGTATCCGGGACAGTACAATGAGCAGTTCTTC	CASSQGAPYPGQYNEQFF
NA	TRBV12-3/TRBV12-4	13	TRBJ1-4	NA	TGTGCCAGCAGCTCCGGTAGTTTTGAAAAACTGTTTTTT	CASSSGSFEKLFF
NA	TRBV29-1	13	TRBJ1-1	NA	TGCAGCGGTGGGTTTGGGAGGTGGACTGAAGCTTTCTTT	CSGGFGRWTEAFF
NA	TRBV6-2/TRBV6-3	15	TRBJ1-5	TRBD1	TGTGCCAGCAGTGACGGACAGGGGGGTGATCAGCCCCAGCATTTT	CASSDGQGGDQPQHF
NA	TRBV12-5	16	TRBJ1-2	TRBD1	TGTGCTAGTGAACACCAGGGGGTACTTATCGACTATGGCTACACCTTC	CASEHQGVLIDYGYTF
NA	TRBV27	16	TRBJ1-4	TRBD1	TGTGCCAGCAGTTCACCCCGGACAGGGGGATGGGAAAAACTGTTTTTT	CASSSPRTGGWEKLFF
NA	TRBV2	15	TRBJ1-5	TRBD1	TGTGCCAGCAGTGACAGGGGGACGAGCAATCAGCCCCAGCATTTT	CASSDRGTSNQPQHF
few	TRBV24-1	12	TRBJ1-1	NA	TGTGCCACCAGGGGGGGGAACACTGAAGCTTTCTTT	CATRGGNTEAFF
NA	TRBV2	13	TRBJ1-5	NA	TGTGCCAGCAGTGAGAAAGCCAATCAGCCCCAGCATTTT	CASSEKANQPQHF
NA	TRBV10-3	12	TRBJ1-5	NA	TGTGCCATCAGTGACAGGGGACAGCCCCAGCATTTT	CAISDRGQPQHF
NA	TRBV2	15	TRBJ1-1	TRBD1	TGTGCCAGCAGTGTGGACAGGGGGGGGGACACTGAAGCTTTCTTT	CASSVDRGGDTEAFF
once	TRBV5-8	15	TRBJ1-4	TRBD1	TGTGCCAGCAGCACCGGACAGGGAGAGAATGAAAAACTGTTTTTT	CASSTGQGENEKLFF
few	TRBV5-1	15	TRBJ2-7	NA	TGCGCCAGCAGCCCCACGGGTGGGAGCTCCTACGAGCAGTACTTC	CASSPTGGSSYEQYF
NA	TRBV12-5	12	TRBJ1-1	NA	TGTGCTAGTGGTTGGGGGCGAGGTGAAGCTTTCTTT	CASGWGRGEAFF
NA	TRBV5-8	15	TRBJ1-5	NA	TGTGCCAGCACCGCTCCGGGAAAGAGCAATCAGCCCCAGCATTTT	CASTAPGKSNQPQHF
once	TRBV7-9	14	TRBJ1-4	NA	TGTGCCAGCAGCTTTTTCAGGGGTGATGAAAAACTGTTTTTT	CASSFFRGDEKLFF
NA	TRBV7-9	14	TRBJ1-1	NA	TGTGCCAGCCTATTAGACTCGTCGAACACTGAAGCTTTCTTT	CASLLDSSNTEAFF
NA	TRBV7-2	17	TRBJ2-1	TRBD2	TGTGCCAGCAGCCAGGGACTAGCGGTCCGACTCGGGAATGAGCAGTTCTTC	CASSQGLAVRLGNEQFF
NA	TRBV12-3/TRBV12-4	11	TRBJ2-7	NA	TGTGCCAGCAGCATGGGGCAGGGGCAGTACTTC	CASSMGQGQYF
NA	TRBV7-9	15	TRBJ2-1	TRBD2	TGTGCCAGCAGCGAGACTAGCGGGGGGGCTGATGAGCAGTTCTTC	CASSETSGGADEQFF